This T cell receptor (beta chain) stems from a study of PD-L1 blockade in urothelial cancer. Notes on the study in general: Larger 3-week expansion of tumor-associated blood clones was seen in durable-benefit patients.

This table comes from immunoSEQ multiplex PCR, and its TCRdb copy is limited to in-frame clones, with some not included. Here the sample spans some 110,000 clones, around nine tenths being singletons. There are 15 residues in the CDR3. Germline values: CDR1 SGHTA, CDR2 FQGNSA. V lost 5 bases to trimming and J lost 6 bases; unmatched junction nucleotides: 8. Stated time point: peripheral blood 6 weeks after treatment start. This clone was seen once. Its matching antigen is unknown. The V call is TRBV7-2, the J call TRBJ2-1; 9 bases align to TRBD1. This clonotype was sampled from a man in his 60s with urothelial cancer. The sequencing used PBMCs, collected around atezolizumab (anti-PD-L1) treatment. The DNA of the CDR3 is TGTGCCAGCAGCCACTGGACAGGGGCTGGCAATGAGCAGTTCTTC. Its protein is CASSHWTGAGNEQFF. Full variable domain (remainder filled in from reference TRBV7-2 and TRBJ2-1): GAGVSQSPSNKVTEKGKDVELRCDPISGHTALYWYRQSLGQGLEFLIYFQGNSAPDKSGLPSDRFSAERTGGSVSTLTIQRTQQEDSAVYLCASSHWTGAGNEQFFGPGTRLTVL.